Shown below are 12 T cell receptor beta chains from a single sample sequenced in a study of blood T cells in healthy people across ages. A J-beta primer mix and a sample-barcoded 5' primer were used in a second PCR of roughly 7 to 12 cycles. MiXCR, applied by TCRdb to the 5' RACE reads, yields one record per CDR3 protein. The sample contains about 650,000 distinct CDR3 sequences, roughly 30% of which appear only once. Input material: blood. These receptors originate from a woman of 80 years or more in good health.

This chain connects TRBV7-9 to TRBJ2-7; D perhaps matches TRBD1 (5 bases). From germline, CDR1 is SEHNR and CDR2 FQNEAQ (reference sequence). The CDR3 is 15 residues long. Trimming shortened V by 1 base and J by 0 bases, and 10 bases separated the two germline ends. As DNA, the CDR3 is TGTGCCAGCAGCTTAGTAAGGGGCTACTCCTACGAGCAGTACTTC. This encodes CASSLVRGYSYEQYF.

This chain uses TRBV20-1 with TRBJ1-5, with D perhaps matching TRBD1 (5 bases). Germline loops: CDR1 DFQATT, CDR2 SNEGSKA (reference sequence). Trimming cost V 2 bases and J 2 bases, with 16 bases left between them. The CDR3 covers 16 residues. This chain's CDR3 is CSARRAGRSGNQPQHF. CDR3 DNA: TGCAGTGCTAGAAGGGCAGGGAGGAGTGGCAATCAGCCCCAGCATTTT.

About this clonotype itself: A much larger clone is a single base away; this may be a read error. The V and J genes are TRBV24-1 and TRBJ2-7; 9 bases agree with TRBD1. This CDR3 spans 16 amino acids. Germline V gene sequence: CDR1 KGHDR, CDR2 SFDVKD. The CDR3 coding sequence is TGTGCCGCCAGTGATCGCCGGGACAGGGCAACCTACGAGCAGTACTTC. Translating it yields CAASDRRDRATYEQYF.

A word on this clonotype: Compared with germline, one end of the junction differs, possibly owing to a read error. In DNA, the CDR3 is TGTGTCAGCAGTTTATCTCGGGGAATGCAGTTCTTC. Its protein product is CVSSLSRGMQFF. The chain has TRBV28 and TRBJ2-1; a weak D match, TRBD2 (5 bases). Germline V gene sequence: CDR1 MDHEN, CDR2 SYDVKM. The CDR3 is 12 residues long.

This chain connects TRBV5-1 to TRBJ2-7, with a tentative D call TRBD2 (6 bases). Germline CDR1 and CDR2: SGHRS and YFSETQ. The CDR3 totals 14 residues. V shed 4 bases and J shed 7 bases, with 18 bases lying between them. The CDR3 nucleotides are TGCGCCAGCAGCCCCGCGGGGCAGGTACAAGAGCAGTACTTC. Translation gives CASSPAGQVQEQYF.

This sequence joins TRBV20-1 and TRBJ2-7, with D perhaps matching TRBD1 (6 bases). The J call is in doubt because the DNA end fits TRBJ2-4 better. This CDR3 contains 12 residues. CDR1 and CDR2 (germline): DFQATT, SNEGSKA (reference sequence). The CDR3 coding sequence is TGCAGTGCCCCCTCGGCAGGGGACATTCAGTACTTC. Translating gives CSAPSAGDIQYF.

This chain uses TRBV6-5 with TRBJ1-2, with 7 positions matching TRBD1. The CDR3 covers 13 residues. J was trimmed by 7 bases and V by 6 bases; bases with no gene match: 8. Germline CDR1 MNHEY, CDR2 SVGAGI. The CDR3 sequence: CASRDTGAGGYTF. The DNA of the CDR3 is TGTGCCAGCAGGGATACAGGGGCTGGTGGCTACACCTTC.

The V gene is TRBV30, the J gene TRBJ2-3; 7 nucleotides agree with TRBD2. The germline CDR1 and CDR2 sequences are GTSNPN and SVGIG (reference sequence). The CDR3 totals 15 residues. Trimming removed 3 bases from V and 3 bases from J; junction bases left unmatched: 9. The CDR3, as DNA: TGTGCCTGGAGCCCTCCCGGGCGGGGGACAGATACGCAGTATTTT. Encoded protein: CAWSPPGRGTDTQYF. The variable domain in full, completed from reference TRBV30 and TRBJ2-3, reads SQTIHQWPATLVQPVGSPLSLECTVEGTSNPNLYWYRQAAGRGLQLLFYSVGIGQISSEVPQNLSASRPQDRQFILSSKKLLLSDSGFYLCAWSPPGRGTDTQYFGPGTRLTVL.

Many counts were recorded for this clonotype. The chain links TRBV29-1 to TRBJ2-7; tentative D call: TRBD2 (5 bases). Trimming took off 2 bases at V and 5 bases at J, with 13 bases between the two ends. CDR1 SQVTM and CDR2 ANQGSEA come from the germline V gene. The CDR3 has 13 amino acids. The CDR3 DNA is TGCAGCGTTGAAAGTACTAGTCTCCACGAGCAGTACTTC. It yields the protein CSVESTSLHEQYF.

On this clonotype itself: The junction and the germline gene differ at one end; a read error may be behind it. The chain's CDR3 is CAGSVRGASTDTQYF. The CDR3 DNA reads TGTGCCGGCAGCGTACGGGGGGCAAGCACAGATACGCAGTATTTT. The gene calls are TRBV9 and TRBJ2-3; D is perhaps TRBD2 (7 bases). Germline V gene sequence: CDR1 SGDLS, CDR2 YYNGEE. The CDR3 has 15 amino acids.

This clonotype came up many times. The J gene is TRBJ2-5, the V gene TRBV6-6; TRBD2 might be the D (5 bases). The ends were cut back, 1 base at V and 1 base at J, with 7 bases in the middle. The CDR3 extends over 14 amino acids. Germline V gene data show CDR1 as MNHNY and CDR2 as SVGAGI (reference sequence). CDR3 sequence: CASSYFAGQETQYF. In nucleotides, the CDR3 is TGTGCCAGCAGTTACTTTGCGGGCCAAGAGACCCAGTACTTC.

The table lists this clonotype with a few counts. A read error may explain this, as a much larger clone is one base away. The J gene is TRBJ2-1, the V gene TRBV5-1; tentative D call: TRBD1 (5 bases). The J call may not be correct, given that the DNA end is closer to TRBJ2-7. This CDR3 region has 16 residues. Germline CDR1 and CDR2: SGHRS and YFSETQ. CDR3 in amino acids: CASRTAITSSYNEQYF. As DNA, the CDR3 is TGCGCCAGCAGGACAGCGATAACGAGCTCCTACAATGAGCAGTACTTC.